These T cell receptor beta chains were read from a single sample in a study of PD-1 blockade in classical Hodgkin lymphoma. Sequenced by immunoSEQ multiplex PCR; TCRdb stores in-frame clones only, minus some. The profile shows 45,000 or so clones, roughly 78% of them singletons. Sample: peripheral blood mononuclear cells (PBMCs), taken before the fourth cycle of nivolumab. The receptors derive from a human donor with classical Hodgkin lymphoma. CDR3s include the opening cysteine and the closing phenylalanine or tryptophan.

v_call: TRBV29-1; j_call: TRBJ1-2; cdr3_aa: CSVDRTREGGYGYTF
v_call: TRBV28; j_call: TRBJ1-1; cdr3_aa: CASTDGREAFF
v_call: TRBV29-1; j_call: TRBJ2-5; cdr3_aa: CSVVRRGQETQYF
v_call: TRBV7-2; j_call: TRBJ2-7; cdr3_aa: CASSLGYGGSYEQYF
v_call: TRBV7-9; j_call: TRBJ2-3; cdr3_aa: CASSTTVTGPASTDTQYF
v_call: TRBV30; j_call: TRBJ1-2; cdr3_aa: CAWSVRTYGYTF
v_call: TRBV27; j_call: TRBJ2-7; cdr3_aa: CASSRSPGGTYEQYF
v_call: TRBV2; j_call: TRBJ2-5; cdr3_aa: CASSGASILETQYF
v_call: TRBV6-5; j_call: TRBJ1-1; cdr3_aa: CASSLGGGTEAFF
v_call: TRBV19; j_call: TRBJ1-5; cdr3_aa: CASSSNQPQHF
v_call: TRBV5-6; j_call: TRBJ1-6; cdr3_aa: CASSGSATGGSPLHF
v_call: TRBV4-1; j_call: TRBJ1-1; cdr3_aa: CASSQDLWAGNTEAFF
v_call: TRBV2; j_call: TRBJ1-2; cdr3_aa: CASSETRQGSYTF
v_call: TRBV6-1; j_call: TRBJ1-6; cdr3_aa: CASSEDRFNSPLHF
v_call: TRBV12-5; j_call: TRBJ1-2; cdr3_aa: CASGLQGHGYTF